The next 14 T cell receptor beta chains were all read from a single sample in a study of cytomegalovirus exposure and HLA in healthy donors. Use of 60 Vbeta and 13 Jbeta primers characterized the PCR. The method was immunoSEQ multiplex PCR; TCRdb's version includes in-frame clones alone and lacks a portion of them. The sample has 150,000 to 200,000 clones; about 13% are singletons. The sample consisted of PBMCs. Receptors originate from a man aged 45-65 years in good health and CMV-seropositive.

The genes are TRBV7-2 and TRBJ1-6, with TRBD1 matching 7 bases. The J segment lost 10 bases and the V segment lost 9 bases, leaving 6 bases of the junction unmatched. CDR1 is SGHTA and CDR2 is FQGNSA in the germline V gene. The CDR3 length is 12 residues. CDR3 amino acids: CASSTGTSPLHF. The CDR3 nucleotides read TGTGCCAGTTCGACAGGGACATCACCCCTCCACTTT.

This clone came up a few times. The V and J genes are TRBV4-2 and TRBJ2-2; 13 nucleotides line up with TRBD2. Germline loops: CDR1 LGHNA, CDR2 YNFKEQ. The CDR3 loop spans 17 amino acids. Trimming took 0 bases from V and 7 from J; bases not matched to a gene: 5. CDR3 sequence (DNA): TGTGCCAGCAGCCAAGAACTAGCGGGGGGGCCCCTCGGGGAGCTGTTTTTT. It codes for CASSQELAGGPLGELFF.

This clone was recorded a few times. This chain joins TRBV29-1 and TRBJ1-1; perhaps TRBD1 as D (5 bases). Germline CDR1 is SQVTM and CDR2 is ANQGSEA. Trimming took off 5 bases at V and 4 bases at J, with 14 bases between the two ends. This CDR3 comprises 13 residues. Here the CDR3 reads CSVTLGGVTEAFF. CDR3 coding DNA: TGCAGCGTTACTCTGGGAGGGGTCACTGAAGCTTTCTTT. Drawing the rest from reference TRBV29-1 and TRBJ1-1, the complete variable domain is SAVISQKPSRDICQRGTSLTIQCQVDSQVTMMFWYRQQPGQSLTLIATANQGSEATYESGFVIDKFPISRPNLTFSTLTVSNMSPEDSSIYLCSVTLGGVTEAFFGQGTRLTVV.

This chain joins TRBV6-5 and TRBJ1-6; tentatively, D is TRBD1 (5 bases). CDR3 length: 14 residues. Germline lookup yields CDR1 MNHEY and CDR2 SVGAGI. Trimming left V 2 bases short and J 7 bases short, with 9 bases between. CDR3 loop: CASSYGDRNSPLHF. CDR3 nucleotide sequence: TGTGCCAGCAGTTACGGAGACAGAAATTCACCCCTCCACTTT.

This clone was seen a handful of times. This chain connects TRBV5-4 to TRBJ2-2; 8 bases match TRBD1. V trimming: 0 bases; J trimming: 5 bases; junction bases outside the gene matches: 3. Germline V CDR1 and CDR2: SGHNT, YYREEE (reference sequence). The CDR3 spans 15 residues. CDR3 sequence reads: CASSLGRQGTGELFF. CDR3 coding DNA: TGTGCCAGCAGCTTGGGTCGACAGGGGACCGGGGAGCTGTTTTTT.

This clone was observed a few times. The chain couples TRBV4-1 to TRBJ1-1; D remains ambiguous. Germline CDR1 reads MGHRA; CDR2 reads YSYEKL. The CDR3 length is 13 residues. V was trimmed by 3 bases and J by 1 base, leaving 6 bases between them. The CDR3 DNA reads as TGCGCCAGCAGCCAGATACAGAACACTGAAGCTTTCTTT. It yields the protein CASSQIQNTEAFF.

The chain has TRBV5-1 and TRBJ1-1; TRBD1 is a possible D gene (5 bases). V dropped 5 bases and J dropped 5 bases, with 13 bases sitting between them. CDR1 and CDR2 (germline): SGHRS, YFSETQ. The length of the CDR3 is 13 residues. CDR3 in DNA: TGCGCCAGCAGAGCGCCGGGGGGGACTGAAGCTTTCTTT. Its translation is CASRAPGGTEAFF.

This clone was recorded a few times. The chain is built from TRBV7-9 and TRBJ1-1; tentative D call: TRBD1 (6 bases). V was trimmed by 2 bases and J by 0 bases, leaving 10 bases between them. The CDR3 contains 15 residues. Germline V gene lookup returns CDR1 SEHNR and CDR2 FQNEAQ (reference sequence). CDR3 loop: CASSLQGNMNTEAFF. The CDR3 DNA is TGTGCCAGCAGCTTACAGGGGAACATGAACACTGAAGCTTTCTTT.

This clone was counted only a few times. The chain uses TRBV5-1 and TRBJ2-1; TRBD2 matches 7 bases. V lost 0 bases to trimming and J lost 4 bases; unmatched junction nucleotides: 7. Germline assignment: CDR1 SGHRS and CDR2 YFSETQ. This CDR3 is built from 16 residues. The CDR3 loop reads CASSLEWGGTYNEQFF. The CDR3 DNA reads TGCGCCAGCAGCTTGGAGTGGGGGGGGACTTACAATGAGCAGTTCTTC.

The V gene is TRBV7-9, the J gene TRBJ2-1, with 8 positions matching TRBD2. CDR1 is SEHNR and CDR2 is FQNEAQ in the germline V gene (reference sequence). V lost 2 bases and J lost 6; bases outside the gene matches: 6. CDR3 length equals 15 residues. The CDR3 sequence: CASSLRRGGINEQFF. The CDR3 bases are TGTGCCAGCAGCTTAAGACGGGGGGGGATCAATGAGCAGTTCTTC.

The chain combines TRBV11-2 with TRBJ1-2, with 10 bases identical to TRBD1. Germline CDR1 reads SGHAT; CDR2 reads FQNNGV. The CDR3 totals 14 residues. After removal of 3 bases from V and 8 bases from J, the junction contained 6 bases not matched to a gene. CDR3 region: CASSFSGTGVGYTF. As DNA, the CDR3 is TGTGCCAGCAGCTTTTCCGGGACAGGGGTGGGCTACACCTTC.

V is TRBV4-2 and J is TRBJ1-1; TRBD1 matches 10 bases. Looked up from germline, CDR1 is LGHNA and CDR2 is YNFKEQ. This CDR3 comprises 14 residues. The junction had 7 bases not matched to a gene; V was cut back by 6 bases and J by 6 bases. CDR3 sequence reads: CASSETGGRAEAFF. As DNA, the CDR3 is TGTGCCAGCAGTGAGACAGGGGGCCGTGCTGAAGCTTTCTTT.

The chain joins TRBV10-3 to TRBJ2-1; 11 nucleotides match TRBD2. This CDR3 region has 16 residues. The V and J ends lost 4 bases and 5 bases, in that order; junction bases with no gene match: 7. Germline V lookup: CDR1 ENHRY, CDR2 SYGVKD. The CDR3 protein is CAISVGLAGSDNEQFF. The CDR3 DNA follows: TGTGCCATCAGTGTCGGACTAGCGGGCTCTGACAATGAGCAGTTCTTC.

The CDR3 here is CASSLVTSSKNEQFF. In DNA form, the CDR3 reads TGTGCCAGCAGCTTAGTCACCTCTAGTAAAAATGAGCAGTTCTTC. The chain combines TRBV7-8 with TRBJ2-1; D gene uncertain. CDR3 length: 15 amino acids. CDR1 is SGHVS and CDR2 is FQNEAQ in the germline V gene. V lost 1 base and J 7 bases, leaving 14 bases between the germline ends.